The 25 T cell receptor beta chains below come from one sample, sequenced in a study of blood T cell repertoires in COVID-19. Sequenced by immunoSEQ multiplex PCR; TCRdb stores in-frame clones only, minus some. The table has 350,000 to 450,000 clones, roughly nine tenths seen once; the top ten hold less than 2%. Sequenced material: PBMCs or T cells enriched from blood (not recorded which). The receptors were sampled from a young woman who had recovered from COVID-19.

The chain recombines TRBV27 with TRBJ1-1; D call uncertain. Germline CDR1 reads MNHEY; CDR2 reads SMNVEV (reference sequence). There are 17 residues in the CDR3. V lost 6 bases and J lost 4, with 24 bases in between. DNA for the CDR3: TGTGCCAGCAGACCCACTCGGGCGAGTCGGGGTGGCACTGAAGCTTTCTTT. This translates into CASRPTRASRGGTEAFF.

In DNA, the CDR3 is TGTGCCAGCAGCTTGGGACAGGGGATGCTCACTGAAGCTTTCTTT. The encoded protein is CASSLGQGMLTEAFF. V and J are TRBV7-3 and TRBJ1-1, with 10 bases aligning to TRBD1. V gave up 3 bases and J gave up 4 bases; unmatched junction bases: 5. The CDR3 length is 15 residues. Germline CDR1 reads SGHTA; CDR2 reads FQGTGA.

This clone has a single count. J is TRBJ2-2 and V is TRBV5-1; D call uncertain. Germline V lookup: CDR1 SGHRS, CDR2 YFSETQ. The V end lost 5 bases, the J end lost 1 base, and 6 bases lay between the germline ends. The CDR3 consists of 13 residues. CDR3 protein: CASSFQNTGELFF. CDR3 sequence (DNA): TGCGCCAGCAGTTTTCAGAACACCGGGGAGCTGTTTTTT.

CDR3 nucleotide sequence: TGTGCCAGCAGTGCCCCTGGGACAGGCTCCTACGAGCAGTACTTC. Translating gives CASSAPGTGSYEQYF. This chain joins TRBV2 and TRBJ2-7, with TRBD1 matching 8 bases. The CDR3 runs 15 residues. CDR1 is SNHLY and CDR2 is FYNNEI in the germline V gene. V shed 4 bases and J 0 bases; nucleotides not matched to a gene: 5.

The chain has TRBV3-1 (or the pseudogene TRBV3-2) and TRBJ2-2; 10 bases fit TRBD2. Trimming took 4 bases from V and 4 from J; bases not matched to a gene: 6. The CDR3 is 16 residues long. Germline CDR1 LGHDT, CDR2 YNNKEL (reference sequence). CDR3 coding DNA: TGTGCCAGCAGCCGGTTAGCGGGAGGTGGCACCGGGGAGCTGTTTTTT. The encoded protein is CASSRLAGGGTGELFF.

The chain joins TRBV7-9 to TRBJ2-1; TRBD2 might be the D (6 bases). V lost 8 bases, J lost 3 bases, and 20 bases lay in between. This CDR3 spans 16 amino acids. The germline gives CDR1 SEHNR, CDR2 FQNEAQ (reference sequence). CDR3 in amino acids: CASVKLGGIYYNEQFF. CDR3 DNA: TGTGCCAGCGTCAAGCTCGGCGGGATTTACTACAATGAGCAGTTCTTC.

This chain uses TRBV5-1 with TRBJ2-2, with D perhaps matching TRBD2 (5 bases). This CDR3 comprises 16 residues. V lost 5 bases and J 4 bases, leaving 18 bases between the germline ends. Germline V gives CDR1 SGHRS, CDR2 YFSETQ. In nucleotides, the CDR3 is TGCGCCAGCAGTCCTCGAGGGCTCTCAGGCACCGGGGAGCTGTTTTTT. Protein product: CASSPRGLSGTGELFF.

The chain employs TRBV19 and TRBJ2-5; 8 bases map to TRBD2. V lost 2 bases, J lost 4 bases, and 12 bases stayed unmatched. This CDR3 has 17 residues. Germline CDR1 reads LNHDA; CDR2 reads SQIVND (reference sequence). For the CDR3, the DNA is TGTGCCAGTAGTATATATCCGGGGGGGCCTACTTTAGAGACCCAGTACTTC. The encoded protein is CASSIYPGGPTLETQYF.

This chain joins TRBV3-1 (or the pseudogene TRBV3-2) and TRBJ1-4; D is ambiguous. The CDR3 totals 15 residues. V was shortened by 3 bases and J by 0 bases, with 8 bases between the two germline ends. Germline-derived CDR1 and CDR2 are LGHDT and YNNKEL (reference sequence). The CDR3 reads CASSQGRATNEKLFF. DNA for the CDR3: TGTGCCAGCAGCCAGGGGAGGGCAACTAATGAAAAACTGTTTTTT.

V usage is TRBV27 and J usage is TRBJ2-7; possible D gene TRBD1, 5 bases. CDR1 and CDR2 from the germline V gene are MNHEY and SMNVEV (reference sequence). The CDR3 sequence is 14 residues long. Trimming took off 3 bases at V and 2 bases at J, with 11 bases between the two ends. For the CDR3, the DNA is TGTGCCAGCAGTTTTTCCGGACAAGCCTACGAGCAGTACTTC. Amino acids: CASSFSGQAYEQYF.

The genes are TRBV18 and TRBJ1-1, with 9 bases aligning to TRBD1. This CDR3 contains 14 residues. Germline CDR1 KGHSH, CDR2 LQKENI. V lost 6 bases and J lost 1; bases outside the gene matches: 3. The CDR3 sequence: CASSTTGGNTEAFF. The CDR3 coding sequence is TGTGCCAGCTCCACGACAGGGGGGAACACTGAAGCTTTCTTT.

The J gene is TRBJ1-3, the V gene TRBV21-1; TRBD1 reflects the table's D call only, with no check against the DNA. TRBV21-1 corresponds to a pseudogene. This CDR3 spans 14 amino acids. CDR3 in amino acids: CASSDRGAGNTIYF. In DNA, the CDR3 is TGTGCCAGCAGTGACAGGGGAGCCGGAAACACCATATATTTT.

The chain recombines TRBV9 with TRBJ1-4; TRBD1 agrees at 8 bases. CDR1 is SGDLS, CDR2 YYNGEE, per germline. The V segment lost 5 bases and the J segment 4 bases; nucleotides outside the gene matches: 4. This CDR3 is 14 amino acids long. CDR3 bases: TGTGCCAGCAGTGCACAGGGGGATAATGAAAAACTGTTTTTT. This encodes CASSAQGDNEKLFF.

On this clone: This same CDR3 is encoded by further DNA sequences in the sample. The rearrangement joins TRBV20-1 to TRBJ2-5; no clear D. Trimming took 2 bases from V and 2 from J, leaving 3 bases between them. The CDR3 is made up of 11 amino acids. CDR1 is DFQATT and CDR2 is SNEGSKA in the germline V gene (reference sequence). This CDR3 reads CSARQQETQYF. The CDR3 DNA follows: TGCAGTGCTAGACAACAAGAGACCCAGTACTTC.

The chain employs TRBV9 and TRBJ1-1; 7 bases fit TRBD1. This CDR3 contains 15 residues. V trimming: 2 bases; J trimming: 1 base; junction bases outside the gene matches: 5. Germline CDR1 SGDLS, CDR2 YYNGEE. As DNA, the CDR3 is TGTGCCAGCAGCGTGACAGGGTCCCCGAACACTGAAGCTTTCTTT. Its translation is CASSVTGSPNTEAFF.

A few counts support this clone. The V and J genes are TRBV7-6 and TRBJ2-7; 14 nucleotides align to TRBD2. Germline V CDR1 and CDR2: SGHVS, FNYEAQ. The CDR3 runs to 18 residues. V lost 1 base to trimming and J lost 0 bases; unmatched junction nucleotides: 5. The CDR3 DNA is TGTGCCAGCAGCTTAGAGTCGGGACTAGCGGGAGTCTCCTACGAGCAGTACTTC. Translated: CASSLESGLAGVSYEQYF.

The gene calls are TRBV7-9 and TRBJ1-5; D uncertain. The CDR3 runs 15 residues. The V and J ends lost 1 base and 3 bases respectively, with 10 bases between them. Germline lookup yields CDR1 SEHNR and CDR2 FQNEAQ (reference sequence). The CDR3 DNA sequence: TGTGCCAGCAGCTTAGAGACGGGTGACAATCAGCCCCAGCATTTT. Translated: CASSLETGDNQPQHF.

The chain joins TRBV5-1 to TRBJ2-3; D might be TRBD2 (5 bases). Germline CDR1 and CDR2: SGHRS and YFSETQ. V was clipped by 0 bases and J by 3 bases, with 20 bases between them. CDR3 length equals 18 residues. The CDR3: CASSLGETDKHGTDTQYF. In DNA form, the CDR3 reads TGCGCCAGCAGCTTGGGGGAGACCGATAAACATGGGACAGATACGCAGTATTTT. The complete variable domain, with remaining parts taken from reference TRBV5-1 and TRBJ2-3, reads KAGVTQTPRYLIKTRGQQVTLSCSPISGHRSVSWYQQTPGQGLQFLFEYFSETQRNKGNFPGRFSGRQFSNSRSEMNVSTLELGDSALYLCASSLGETDKHGTDTQYFGPGTRLTVL.

The genes are TRBV7-8 and TRBJ1-1; D is unresolved. Trimming took off 1 base at V and 4 bases at J, with 10 bases between the two ends. The germline V gene encodes CDR1 SGHVS and CDR2 FQNEAQ. The CDR3 extends over 14 amino acids. CDR3 sequence: CASSLVLSSTEAFF. CDR3 nucleotides: TGTGCCAGCAGCTTAGTATTATCTTCCACTGAAGCTTTCTTT.

This chain connects TRBV27 to TRBJ1-5; D possibly corresponds to TRBD1 (5 bases). The CDR3 contains 14 residues. V lost 2 bases and J 6 bases, leaving 11 bases between the germline ends. Germline V gene data show CDR1 as MNHEY and CDR2 as SMNVEV (reference sequence). The CDR3 nucleotides read TGTGCCAGCAGTTTAGGTCGCGGGGGTCAGCCCCAGCATTTT. This encodes CASSLGRGGQPQHF.

The V gene is TRBV4-1, the J gene TRBJ2-3; maybe TRBD2 (6 bases). The V and J ends lost 4 bases and 4 bases respectively, with 18 bases between them. Germline-derived CDR1 and CDR2 are MGHRA and YSYEKL. The CDR3 is 16 residues long. The CDR3 reads CASSPTVTAGPDTQYF. CDR3 in DNA: TGCGCCAGCAGCCCCACGGTCACGGCGGGGCCAGATACGCAGTATTTT.

The chain employs TRBV3-1 (or the pseudogene TRBV3-2) and TRBJ1-3; D is uncertain. CDR3 length: 17 amino acids. V gave up 0 bases and J gave up 4 bases, with 16 bases separating them. Germline V gives CDR1 LGHDT, CDR2 YNNKEL (reference sequence). The CDR3 loop is CASSQDPGPPGGNTIYF. The CDR3 DNA reads as TGTGCCAGCAGCCAAGATCCCGGACCCCCGGGGGGAAACACCATATATTTT.

J is TRBJ2-7 and V is TRBV4-2, with a weak D call TRBD1 (6 bases). CDR1 and CDR2 from the germline V gene are LGHNA and YNFKEQ. V was trimmed by 4 bases and J by 2 bases, leaving 15 bases between them. The CDR3 is made up of 15 amino acids. In DNA form, the CDR3 reads TGTGCCAGCAGCCCCCTGGACAGTGAAACCTACGAGCAGTACTTC. Protein product: CASSPLDSETYEQYF.

J is TRBJ2-7 and V is TRBV3-1 (or the pseudogene TRBV3-2); TRBD2 is a possible D gene (6 bases). Trimming shortened V by 0 bases and J by 4 bases, and 13 bases separated the two germline ends. The germline V gene encodes CDR1 LGHDT and CDR2 YNNKEL (reference sequence). The length of the CDR3 is 15 residues. The CDR3 spells CASSQDWGEGYEQYF. In DNA, the CDR3 is TGTGCCAGCAGCCAAGATTGGGGGGAAGGTTACGAGCAGTACTTC.

This chain uses TRBV19 with TRBJ2-7; 7 nucleotides agree with TRBD2. With 6 bases clipped from V and 0 bases from J, the junction kept 5 bases outside the gene matches. Per the germline V gene, CDR1 is LNHDA and CDR2 is SQIVND (reference sequence). CDR3 size: 14 residues. The CDR3 DNA follows: TGTGCCAGTAGCCGCCAGCGGGACTCCTACGAGCAGTACTTC. Amino acid sequence: CASSRQRDSYEQYF.